This passage covers 17 T cell receptor beta chains from one sample sequenced in a study of cytomegalovirus exposure and HLA in healthy donors. Researchers ran the PCR with 60 Vbeta and 13 Jbeta primers. Generated by immunoSEQ multiplex PCR, the TCRdb table keeps only in-frame clones and is missing some. The table records 170,000 or so clones, roughly 79% of them present only once. What was sequenced was PBMCs. These receptors were obtained from a male donor in good health and CMV-seronegative.

This clone was seen once. CDR3: CACHGTASNTQYF. CDR3 bases: TGTGCCTGCCACGGGACAGCAAGCAATACGCAGTATTTT. V and J are TRBV30 and TRBJ2-3; 7 bases are a match to TRBD1. This CDR3 is 13 amino acids long. Germline V lookup: CDR1 GTSNPN, CDR2 SVGIG (reference sequence). Trimming at V came to 6 bases and at J to 7 bases, leaving 10 bases not matched to a gene.

The CDR3 nucleotides are TGCGCCAGCAGCGTGACACAGAGCTCCTACGAGCAGTACTTC. It specifies CASSVTQSSYEQYF. The chain links TRBV5-1 to TRBJ2-7; no reliable D call. The V end lost 4 bases, the J end lost 0 bases, and 11 bases lay between the germline ends. CDR1 SGHRS and CDR2 YFSETQ come from the germline V gene. The CDR3 extends over 14 amino acids. The full variable domain, in which reference TRBV5-1 and TRBJ2-7 provide the parts outside the CDR3, is KAGVTQTPRYLIKTRGQQVTLSCSPISGHRSVSWYQQTPGQGLQFLFEYFSETQRNKGNFPGRFSGRQFSNSRSEMNVSTLELGDSALYLCASSVTQSSYEQYFGPGTRLTVT.

The chain employs TRBV29-1 and TRBJ2-7; the match to TRBD1 covers 7 bases. CDR1 is SQVTM and CDR2 is ANQGSEA in the germline V gene. V was pared by 6 bases and J by 2 bases, with 13 bases of the junction left unmatched. The CDR3 length is 15 residues. CDR3 residues: CSVLKLRDRAYEQYF. CDR3 coding DNA: TGCAGCGTACTCAAGCTAAGGGACAGAGCCTACGAGCAGTACTTC.

This clone showed up just once. V is TRBV5-6 and J is TRBJ1-3; unclear D gene. The CDR3 runs 17 residues. CDR1 is SGHDT and CDR2 is YYEEEE in the germline V gene. V lost 2 bases to trimming and J lost 0 bases, with 15 bases between them. The DNA for the CDR3 is TGTGCCAGCAGCTTTGGAGGGTTTTTCGCCTCTGGAAACACCATATATTTT. It is translated as CASSFGGFFASGNTIYF.

Comment on this clone: At the DNA level, this CDR3 is encoded by other sequences in the same sample as well. The V and J genes are TRBV19 and TRBJ1-5, with TRBD1 identical over 7 bases. With 3 bases clipped from V and 2 bases from J, the junction kept 1 base outside the gene matches. The CDR3 length is 14 residues. Looked up from germline, CDR1 is LNHDA and CDR2 is SQIVND (reference sequence). CDR3 nucleotides: TGTGCCAGTAGTATCACAGGGGGCAATCAGCCCCAGCATTTT. Protein product: CASSITGGNQPQHF.

This clone was recorded only once. The genes are TRBV18 and TRBJ1-6, with D hard to call. The CDR3 is 12 amino acids. Trimming stripped 3 bases from V and 9 bases from J, with 6 bases between. Per the germline V gene, CDR1 is KGHSH and CDR2 is LQKENI. Written as DNA, the CDR3 is TGTGCCAGCTCACCCGACTCTTCACCCCTCCACTTT. Amino acids: CASSPDSSPLHF.

The V call is TRBV23-1, the J call TRBJ1-1; maybe TRBD1 (6 bases). TRBV23-1 is reported as an ORF; its role is uncertain. The CDR3 spans 17 residues. V dropped 0 bases and J dropped 1 base, with 15 bases sitting between them. CDR3 region: CASSQSLSGDQNTEAFF. CDR3 in DNA: TGCGCCAGCAGTCAATCGCTTTCAGGGGACCAGAACACTGAAGCTTTCTTT.

Only a few counts were recorded for this clone. The chain is built from TRBV5-1 and TRBJ1-1; 7 nucleotides match TRBD1. The CDR3 runs to 14 residues. The germline V gene has CDR1 SGHRS and CDR2 YFSETQ. The trim removed 4 bases at V and 1 base at J, leaving 4 bases unmatched. CDR3 sequence: CASSVTGTNTEAFF. The CDR3 DNA reads as TGCGCCAGCAGCGTGACAGGGACGAACACTGAAGCTTTCTTT.

The chain is built from TRBV28 and TRBJ1-5; tentative D call: TRBD1 (5 bases). V shed 9 bases and J shed 0 bases, with 15 bases lying between them. This CDR3 region has 15 residues. Germline CDR1 is MDHEN and CDR2 is SYDVKM. Written as DNA, the CDR3 is TGTGCCAGTCGCTCCAGGGTTTATAGCAATCAGCCCCAGCATTTT. Translating gives CASRSRVYSNQPQHF.

This clone was observed a single time. This chain connects TRBV30 to TRBJ1-5; no firm D call. V gave up 6 bases and J gave up 1 base, with 7 bases separating them. Germline CDR1 GTSNPN, CDR2 SVGIG (reference sequence). This CDR3 comprises 12 residues. The CDR3 loop reads CACEMSNQPQHF. The CDR3 nucleotides are TGTGCCTGTGAGATGAGCAATCAGCCCCAGCATTTT.

This chain uses TRBV6-6 with TRBJ1-3; 7 bases agree with TRBD1. Germline CDR1 and CDR2: MNHNY and SVGAGI (reference sequence). CDR3 size: 14 residues. V shed 5 bases and J 3 bases; nucleotides not matched to a gene: 4. This CDR3 is CASSTGTVGNTIYF. In nucleotides, the CDR3 is TGTGCCAGCAGTACTGGGACAGTTGGAAACACCATATATTTT.

The J gene is TRBJ2-2, the V gene TRBV19; D not certain. Trimming removed 6 bases from V and 6 bases from J, with 11 bases in between. The CDR3 contains 13 residues. Germline V gives CDR1 LNHDA, CDR2 SQIVND (reference sequence). CDR3 region: CASSRTVAGELFF. The CDR3 DNA is TGTGCCAGTAGCCGAACGGTTGCCGGGGAGCTGTTTTTT.

The chain uses TRBV7-2 and TRBJ2-3; D is unclear. Trimming removed 6 bases at V and 2 bases at J, with 9 bases between. CDR3 length equals 13 residues. Germline CDR1 SGHTA, CDR2 FQGNSA. Here the CDR3 DNA reads TGTGCCAGCAGTTCGAGCAACACAGATACGCAGTATTTT. Amino acid sequence: CASSSSNTDTQYF.

V is TRBV7-2 and J is TRBJ1-6; no definite D call. Between the trimmed V and J ends, which lost 6 bases and 0 bases, there was a span of 6 bases. The CDR3 is made up of 14 amino acids. Per the germline V gene, CDR1 is SGHTA and CDR2 is FQGNSA. CDR3 protein: CASRSSSYNSPLHF. CDR3 nucleotide sequence: TGTGCCAGCAGGTCTAGCTCCTATAATTCACCCCTCCACTTT.

CDR3 in amino acids: CASSRGQSNQPQHF. CDR3 DNA: TGTGCCAGCAGCCGGGGACAGAGCAATCAGCCCCAGCATTTT. The J gene is TRBJ1-5, the V gene TRBV28, with TRBD1 matching 7 bases. Germline CDR1 MDHEN, CDR2 SYDVKM. J was trimmed by 1 base and V by 6 bases; bases with no gene match: 3. The CDR3 length is 14 residues. The full variable domain, its missing parts supplied by reference TRBV28 and TRBJ1-5, is DVKVTQSSRYLVKRTGEKVFLECVQDMDHENMFWYRQDPGLGLRLIYFSYDVKMKEKGDIPEGYSVSREKKERFSLILESASTNQTSMYLCASSRGQSNQPQHFGDGTRLSIL.

The rearrangement joins TRBV6-1 to TRBJ2-3; 7 bases are a match to TRBD2. V shed 1 base, J shed 3 bases, and the junction held 1 base outside the gene matches. CDR1 and CDR2 from the germline V gene are MNHNS and SASEGT. The CDR3 has 14 residues. CDR3: CASSEGTRTDTQYF. CDR3 bases: TGTGCCAGCAGTGAAGGGACTAGAACAGATACGCAGTATTTT.

This clone was counted between two and nine times. The chain has TRBV6-1 and TRBJ1-2; the match to TRBD1 covers 9 bases. V was clipped by 4 bases and J by 10 bases; unmatched bases: 10. The germline CDR1 and CDR2 sequences are MNHNS and SASEGT. The CDR3 is made up of 14 amino acids. The CDR3 sequence is CASSATPGTGHYTF. The CDR3 DNA reads as TGTGCCAGCAGTGCAACCCCCGGGACAGGGCACTACACCTTC.